This is a list of T cell receptor beta chains from one sample in a study of OX40 agonist ivuxolimab in advanced cancers. The protocol was immunoSEQ multiplex PCR, while the TCRdb copy is restricted to in-frame clones and leaves out a portion. Altogether 55,000 to 80,000 clones are present, 84% being singletons, with the ten largest covering roughly 8%. The sample consisted of CD4+ or CD8+ T cells sorted from blood, taken in a trial of the OX40 agonist ivuxolimab. These receptor sequences come from an adult with an advanced solid tumor such as melanoma, head and neck, liver or kidney cancer. The CDR3 runs from the conserved cysteine through the conserved F or W. D genes are given only for firm matches. Where a row states a size, it is once, few, many or the class of an expanded clone; other rows omit it.

CDR3aa: CASSEGHRGETQYF
CDR3nt: TGTGCCAGCAGTGAGGGGCATAGAGGAGAGACCCAGTACTTC
j_gene: TRBJ2-5
v_gene: TRBV2
abundance: .
d_gene: .

CDR3aa: CASSVASSAEAFF
CDR3nt: TGTGCCAGCAGCGTAGCTTCTTCTGCTGAAGCTTTCTTT
j_gene: TRBJ1-1
v_gene: TRBV9
abundance: .
d_gene: .

CDR3aa: CASSQVEAGSTDTQYF
CDR3nt: TGTGCCAGCAGCCAAGTGGAGGCAGGGAGCACAGATACGCAGTATTTT
j_gene: TRBJ2-3
v_gene: TRBV5-4
abundance: .
d_gene: .

CDR3aa: CASNPRWGNTEAFF
CDR3nt: TGTGCCAGTAATCCTCGGTGGGGTAACACTGAAGCTTTCTTT
j_gene: TRBJ1-1
v_gene: TRBV19
abundance: .
d_gene: .

CDR3aa: CASSSLSSSNQPQHF
CDR3nt: TGTGCCAGCAGCTCCCTCTCCAGCAGCAATCAGCCCCAGCATTTT
j_gene: TRBJ1-5
v_gene: TRBV5-6
abundance: once
d_gene: .

CDR3aa: CASSPTSGNTGELFF
CDR3nt: TGTGCCAGCAGCCCAACTAGCGGGAACACCGGGGAGCTGTTTTTT
j_gene: TRBJ2-2
v_gene: TRBV7-3
abundance: .
d_gene: TRBD2

CDR3aa: CASSLSGTGIEKLFF
CDR3nt: TGTGCCAGCAGCTTATCCGGGACAGGGATTGAAAAACTGTTTTTT
j_gene: TRBJ1-4
v_gene: TRBV7-9
abundance: .
d_gene: TRBD1

CDR3aa: CASSSRDSTRTLHF
CDR3nt: TGTGCCAGCAGCTCACGGGACTCAACCAGGACCCTCCACTTT
j_gene: TRBJ1-6
v_gene: TRBV5-4
abundance: .
d_gene: .

CDR3aa: CASSLVGTSMSYEQYF
CDR3nt: TGTGCCAGCAGCTTGGTGGGGACCTCGATGAGTTACGAGCAGTACTTC
j_gene: TRBJ2-7
v_gene: TRBV11-3
abundance: .
d_gene: .

CDR3aa: CASSLEGSSNQPQHF
CDR3nt: TGCGCCAGCAGCTTGGAGGGCAGCTCTAATCAGCCCCAGCATTTT
j_gene: TRBJ1-5
v_gene: TRBV5-1
abundance: .
d_gene: .

CDR3aa: CASSVLGQGAQETQYF
CDR3nt: TGTGCCAGCAGCGTATTGGGACAGGGCGCCCAAGAGACCCAGTACTTC
j_gene: TRBJ2-5
v_gene: TRBV9
abundance: .
d_gene: TRBD1

CDR3aa: CASSPSSYGYTF
CDR3nt: TGTGCCAGCAGCCCTTCGTCCTATGGCTACACCTTC
j_gene: TRBJ1-2
v_gene: TRBV14
abundance: few
d_gene: .

CDR3aa: CASSRPPWGQLLPGANVLTF
CDR3nt: TGTGCCAGCAGTCGACCCCCCTGGGGACAGCTTCTCCCTGGGGCCAACGTCCTGACTTTC
j_gene: TRBJ2-6
v_gene: TRBV28
abundance: .
d_gene: TRBD1

CDR3aa: CASIPVNSPLHF
CDR3nt: TGTGCCAGCATCCCAGTTAATTCACCCCTCCACTTT
j_gene: TRBJ1-6
v_gene: TRBV7-3
abundance: .
d_gene: .

CDR3aa: CASSAELTTRGNTIYF
CDR3nt: TGCGCCAGCAGCGCCGAATTGACAACACGTGGAAACACCATATATTTT
j_gene: TRBJ1-3
v_gene: TRBV5-1
abundance: .
d_gene: .

CDR3aa: CASRPGTSIPEQFF
CDR3nt: TGTGCCAGCAGGCCCGGGACTAGCATCCCTGAGCAGTTCTTC
j_gene: TRBJ2-1
v_gene: TRBV6-1
abundance: few
d_gene: TRBD2

CDR3aa: CASSQDRGEQYF
CDR3nt: TGTGCCAGCAGCCAAGATCGGGGGGAGCAGTACTTC
j_gene: TRBJ2-7
v_gene: TRBV14
abundance: .
d_gene: .

CDR3aa: CASSSAGTDGRDTQYF
CDR3nt: TGTGCCAGCAGCTCTGCCGGGACCGACGGTCGAGATACGCAGTATTTT
j_gene: TRBJ2-3
v_gene: TRBV9
abundance: .
d_gene: .

CDR3aa: CASSPNSGQGGTGELFF
CDR3nt: TGTGCCAGCAGCCCGAATTCGGGACAGGGAGGAACCGGGGAGCTGTTTTTT
j_gene: TRBJ2-2
v_gene: TRBV5-4
abundance: .
d_gene: TRBD1

CDR3aa: CAWSVIGKLDYEQYF
CDR3nt: TGTGCCTGGAGTGTAATAGGTAAACTCGACTACGAGCAGTACTTC
j_gene: TRBJ2-7
v_gene: TRBV30
abundance: .
d_gene: .

CDR3aa: CASSRQGAGEQYF
CDR3nt: TGTGCCAGCAGCCGACAGGGGGCTGGCGAGCAGTACTTC
j_gene: TRBJ2-7
v_gene: TRBV6-5
abundance: .
d_gene: TRBD1

CDR3aa: CASSRQGGETNEKLFF
CDR3nt: TGTGCCAGCAGCCGACAGGGGGGGGAGACTAATGAAAAACTGTTTTTT
j_gene: TRBJ1-4
v_gene: TRBV7-2
abundance: few
d_gene: TRBD1

CDR3aa: CASSYTGGTEAFF
CDR3nt: TGTGCCAGCAGTTACACAGGGGGCACTGAAGCTTTCTTT
j_gene: TRBJ1-1
v_gene: TRBV6-5
abundance: .
d_gene: TRBD1

CDR3aa: CASSEGSRGSREQYF
CDR3nt: TGTGCCAGCAGTGAAGGAAGCAGAGGGTCCCGCGAGCAGTACTTC
j_gene: TRBJ2-7
v_gene: TRBV2
abundance: few
d_gene: .

CDR3aa: CASSLPVPGHVTQGGYTF
CDR3nt: TGTGCCAGCAGTCTACCAGTCCCGGGACACGTTACTCAGGGTGGCTACACCTTC
j_gene: TRBJ1-2
v_gene: TRBV28
abundance: .
d_gene: .

CDR3aa: CASSQRGQGADEQYF
CDR3nt: TGCGCCAGCAGCCAACGGGGACAGGGGGCTGACGAGCAGTACTTC
j_gene: TRBJ2-7
v_gene: TRBV4-1
abundance: few
d_gene: TRBD1

CDR3aa: CASSLDQVSFGYGYTF
CDR3nt: TGTGCCAGCAGCTTAGATCAAGTGAGTTTCGGCTATGGCTACACCTTC
j_gene: TRBJ1-2
v_gene: TRBV11-2
abundance: .
d_gene: .